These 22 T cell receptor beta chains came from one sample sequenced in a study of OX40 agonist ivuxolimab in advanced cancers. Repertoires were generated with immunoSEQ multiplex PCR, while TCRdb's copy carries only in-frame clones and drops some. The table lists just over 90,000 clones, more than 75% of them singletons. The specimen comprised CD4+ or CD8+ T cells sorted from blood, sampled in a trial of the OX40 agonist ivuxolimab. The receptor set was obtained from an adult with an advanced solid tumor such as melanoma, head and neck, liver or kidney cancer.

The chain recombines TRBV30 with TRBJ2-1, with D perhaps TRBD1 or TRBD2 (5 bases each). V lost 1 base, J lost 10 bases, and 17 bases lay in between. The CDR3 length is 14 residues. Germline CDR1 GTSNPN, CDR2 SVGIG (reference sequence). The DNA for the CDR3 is TGTGCCTGGAGTGCCAACGGGGATGGGGGAGAGCAGTTCTTC. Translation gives CAWSANGDGGEQFF.

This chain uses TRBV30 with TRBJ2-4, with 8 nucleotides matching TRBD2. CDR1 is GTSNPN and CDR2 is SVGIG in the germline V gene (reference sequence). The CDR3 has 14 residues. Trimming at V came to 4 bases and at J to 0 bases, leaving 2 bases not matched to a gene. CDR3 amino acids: CAWTLAGAKNIQYF. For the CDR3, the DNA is TGTGCCTGGACCCTAGCGGGAGCCAAAAACATTCAGTACTTC.

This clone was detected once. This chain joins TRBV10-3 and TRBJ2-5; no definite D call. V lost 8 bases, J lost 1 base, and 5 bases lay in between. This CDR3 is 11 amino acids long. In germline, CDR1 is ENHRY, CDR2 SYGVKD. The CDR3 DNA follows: TGTGCCATCGGGTCCCAAGAGACCCAGTACTTC. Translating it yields CAIGSQETQYF.

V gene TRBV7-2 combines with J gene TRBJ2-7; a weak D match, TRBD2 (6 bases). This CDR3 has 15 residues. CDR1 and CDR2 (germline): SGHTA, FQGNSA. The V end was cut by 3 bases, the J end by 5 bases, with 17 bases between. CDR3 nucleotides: TGTGCCAGCAGCTTCACCTCCGGGGGAGCCAACGAGCAGTACTTC. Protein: CASSFTSGGANEQYF.

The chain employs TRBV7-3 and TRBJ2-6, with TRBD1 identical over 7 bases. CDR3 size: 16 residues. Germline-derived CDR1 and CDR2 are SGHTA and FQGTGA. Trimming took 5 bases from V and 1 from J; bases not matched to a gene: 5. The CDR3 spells CASSATTGSGANVLTF. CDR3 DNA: TGTGCCAGCAGCGCAACGACAGGGTCTGGGGCCAACGTCCTGACTTTC.

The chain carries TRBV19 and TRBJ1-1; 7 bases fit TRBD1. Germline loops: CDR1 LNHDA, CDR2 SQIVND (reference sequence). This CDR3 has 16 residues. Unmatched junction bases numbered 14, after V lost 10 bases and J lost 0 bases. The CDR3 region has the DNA TGTGCCACGCGAGACATAAACAGGGGCATGAACACTGAAGCTTTCTTT. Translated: CATRDINRGMNTEAFF.

The CDR3 spells CASSSGDPGAEKLFF. DNA for the CDR3: TGTGCCAGCAGTTCGGGGGACCCAGGGGCCGAAAAACTGTTTTTT. V is TRBV27 and J is TRBJ1-4; possibly TRBD1 for D (6 bases). CDR1 and CDR2 from the germline V gene are MNHEY and SMNVEV (reference sequence). V dropped 4 bases and J dropped 8 bases, with 17 bases sitting between them. The CDR3 contains 15 residues.

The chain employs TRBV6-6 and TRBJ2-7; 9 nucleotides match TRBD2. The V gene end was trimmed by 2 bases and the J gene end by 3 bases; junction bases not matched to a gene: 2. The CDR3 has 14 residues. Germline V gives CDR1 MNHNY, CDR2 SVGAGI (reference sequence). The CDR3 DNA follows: TGTGCCAGCAGTTACCTTAGCGGGAGCTACGAGCAGTACTTC. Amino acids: CASSYLSGSYEQYF.

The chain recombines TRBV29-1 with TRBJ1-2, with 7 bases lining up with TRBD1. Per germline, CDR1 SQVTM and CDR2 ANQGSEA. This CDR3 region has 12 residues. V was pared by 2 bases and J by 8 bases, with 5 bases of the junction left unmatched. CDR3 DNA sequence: TGCAGCGTTGAAAGGGGGCTAGGGGGCTACACCTTC. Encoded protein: CSVERGLGGYTF.

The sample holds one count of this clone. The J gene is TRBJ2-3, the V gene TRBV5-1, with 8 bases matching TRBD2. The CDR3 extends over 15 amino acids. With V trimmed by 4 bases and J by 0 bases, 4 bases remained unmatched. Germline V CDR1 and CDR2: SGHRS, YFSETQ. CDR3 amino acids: CASSPGTRSTDTQYF. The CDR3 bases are TGCGCCAGCAGCCCCGGGACTAGGAGCACAGATACGCAGTATTTT.

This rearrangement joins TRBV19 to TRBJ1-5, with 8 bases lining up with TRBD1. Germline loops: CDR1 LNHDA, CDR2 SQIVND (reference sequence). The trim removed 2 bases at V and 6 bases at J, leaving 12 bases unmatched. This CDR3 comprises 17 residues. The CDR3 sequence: CASSIFSRRTGGQPQHF. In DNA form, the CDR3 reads TGTGCCAGTAGTATATTCAGTAGGAGAACAGGGGGTCAGCCCCAGCATTTT.

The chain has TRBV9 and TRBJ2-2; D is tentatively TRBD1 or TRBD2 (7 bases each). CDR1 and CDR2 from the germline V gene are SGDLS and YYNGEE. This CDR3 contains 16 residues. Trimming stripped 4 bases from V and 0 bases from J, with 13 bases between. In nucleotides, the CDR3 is TGTGCCAGCAGCCAGGGGGGGACAGCGAACACCGGGGAGCTGTTTTTT. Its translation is CASSQGGTANTGELFF.

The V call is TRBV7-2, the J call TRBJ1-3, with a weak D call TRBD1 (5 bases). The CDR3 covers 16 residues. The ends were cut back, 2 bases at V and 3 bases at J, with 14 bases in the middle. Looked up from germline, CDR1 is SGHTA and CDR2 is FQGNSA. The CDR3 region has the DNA TGTGCCAGCAGCTTACCGGGACGAGGGGTTGGAAACACCATATATTTT. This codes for CASSLPGRGVGNTIYF.

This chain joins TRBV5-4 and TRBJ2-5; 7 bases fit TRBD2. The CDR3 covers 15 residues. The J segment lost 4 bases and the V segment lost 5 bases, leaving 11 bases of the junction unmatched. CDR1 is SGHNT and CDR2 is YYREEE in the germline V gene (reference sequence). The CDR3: CASRRWGGNGETQYF. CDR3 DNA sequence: TGTGCCAGCAGACGCTGGGGGGGGAATGGAGAGACCCAGTACTTC. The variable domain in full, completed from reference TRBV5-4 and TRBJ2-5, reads ETGVTQSPTHLIKTRGQQVTLRCSSQSGHNTVSWYQQALGQGPQFIFQYYREEENGRGNFPPRFSGLQFPNYSSELNVNALELDDSALYLCASRRWGGNGETQYFGPGTRLLVL.

CDR3 in amino acids: CASSHQTGGASYEQYF. The CDR3 DNA reads as TGTGCCAGCAGTCACCAGACAGGGGGCGCTTCCTACGAGCAGTACTTC. The chain has TRBV28 and TRBJ2-7; 10 nucleotides agree with TRBD1. The CDR3 runs 16 residues. V trimming: 5 bases; J trimming: 1 base; junction bases outside the gene matches: 8. Germline V gene lookup returns CDR1 MDHEN and CDR2 SYDVKM.

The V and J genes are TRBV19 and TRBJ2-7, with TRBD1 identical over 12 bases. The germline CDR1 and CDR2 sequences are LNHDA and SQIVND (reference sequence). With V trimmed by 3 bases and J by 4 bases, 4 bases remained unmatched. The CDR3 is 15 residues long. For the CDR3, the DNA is TGTGCCAGTAGTATCTCGGGACAGGGGGCTTACGAGCAGTACTTC. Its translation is CASSISGQGAYEQYF.

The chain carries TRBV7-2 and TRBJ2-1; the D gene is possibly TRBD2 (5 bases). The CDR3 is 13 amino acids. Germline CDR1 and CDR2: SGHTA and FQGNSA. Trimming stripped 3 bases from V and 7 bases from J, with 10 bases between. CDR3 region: CASSFYRENEQFF. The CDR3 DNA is TGTGCCAGCAGCTTCTATCGGGAAAATGAGCAGTTCTTC.

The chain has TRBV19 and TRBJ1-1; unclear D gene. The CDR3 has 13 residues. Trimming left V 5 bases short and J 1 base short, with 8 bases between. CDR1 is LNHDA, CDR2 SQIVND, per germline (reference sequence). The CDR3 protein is CASSLDTNTEAFF. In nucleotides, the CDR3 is TGTGCCAGTAGTCTTGACACGAACACTGAAGCTTTCTTT. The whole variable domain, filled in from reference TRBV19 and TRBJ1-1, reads DGGITQSPKYLFRKEGQNVTLSCEQNLNHDAMYWYRQDPGQGLRLIYYSQIVNDFQKGDIAEGYSVSREKKESFPLTVTSAQKNPTAFYLCASSLDTNTEAFFGQGTRLTVV.

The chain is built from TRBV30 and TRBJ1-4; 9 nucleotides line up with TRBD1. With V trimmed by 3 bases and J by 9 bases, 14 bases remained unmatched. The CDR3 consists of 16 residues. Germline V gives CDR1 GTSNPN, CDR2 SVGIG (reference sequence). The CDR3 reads CAWSGSQDRGGKKLFF. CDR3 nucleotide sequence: TGTGCCTGGAGCGGATCTCAGGACAGGGGAGGGAAAAAACTGTTTTTT.

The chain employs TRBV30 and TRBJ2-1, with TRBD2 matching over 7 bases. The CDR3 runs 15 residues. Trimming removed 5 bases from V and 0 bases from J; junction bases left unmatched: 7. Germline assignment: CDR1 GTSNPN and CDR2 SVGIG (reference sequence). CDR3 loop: CAWDPGLSSYNEQFF. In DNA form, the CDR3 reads TGTGCCTGGGACCCGGGACTAAGCTCCTACAATGAGCAGTTCTTC.

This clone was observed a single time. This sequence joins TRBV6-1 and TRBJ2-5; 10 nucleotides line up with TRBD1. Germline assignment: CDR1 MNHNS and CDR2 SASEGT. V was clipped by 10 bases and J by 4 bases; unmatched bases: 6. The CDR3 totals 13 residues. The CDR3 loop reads CATRQGAGETQYF. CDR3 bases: TGTGCCACACGACAGGGGGCGGGAGAGACCCAGTACTTC.

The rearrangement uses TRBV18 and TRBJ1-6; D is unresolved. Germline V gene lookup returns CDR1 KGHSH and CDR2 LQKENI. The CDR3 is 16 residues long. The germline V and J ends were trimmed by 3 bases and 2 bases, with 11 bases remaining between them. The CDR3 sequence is CASSPNAQAYNSPLHF. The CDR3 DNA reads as TGTGCCAGCTCACCTAACGCGCAGGCCTATAATTCACCCCTCCACTTT.